This passage covers 21 T cell receptor beta chains from one sample sequenced in a study of vaccination effects on CD4 cells after COVID-19. Pools of viral peptides were used by the ViraFEST assay to expand antigen-specific CD4+ T cells ahead of sequencing. Scientists isolated CD4+ T cells after a roughly 9-day culture period ended. Vaccination of participants consisted of two doses of either the BNT162b2 or mRNA-1273 vaccine. Profiling relied on immunoSEQ multiplex PCR, and the TCRdb table lists in-frame clones only, not all of them. The top ten clones hold more than 0.85% of a sample with under 85,000 clones, under 80% of them seen once. These receptors are not linked to any known antigen. The sample consisted of CD4+ T cells from PBMCs cultured with HCoV-OC43 spike peptides, taken after COVID-19 vaccination. Subset defined: HCoV-OC43 spike overlapping peptide pool stimulation. The receptors were sampled from a human donor who received a COVID-19 vaccine.

The V call is TRBV11-1, the J call TRBJ2-7; TRBD1 matches 7 bases. This CDR3 region has 14 residues. V lost 6 bases to trimming and J lost 1 base; unmatched junction nucleotides: 6. The germline V gene encodes CDR1 SGHAT and CDR2 FQDESV (reference sequence). This CDR3 is CASRIDRESYEQYV. CDR3 DNA: TGTGCCAGCAGGATCGACAGGGAATCCTACGAGCAGTACGTC.

The chain joins TRBV27 to TRBJ1-5; D might be TRBD1 (6 bases). V was clipped by 10 bases and J by 7 bases, with 20 bases between them. The CDR3 runs 14 residues. Germline V gene lookup returns CDR1 MNHEY and CDR2 SMNVEV (reference sequence). The CDR3 DNA follows: TGTGCCACAACTAGGGACACCGAGGGGCAGCCCCAGCATTTT. Its translation is CATTRDTEGQPQHF.

J is TRBJ2-3 and V is TRBV4-3; D might be TRBD1 (6 bases). The germline gives CDR1 LGHNA, CDR2 YSLEER. Trimming cost V 0 bases and J 6 bases, with 10 bases left between them. The CDR3 runs to 14 residues. The CDR3 region is CASSQEGGRDTQYF. The CDR3 nucleotides read TGCGCCAGCAGCCAAGAAGGGGGTCGGGATACGCAGTATTTT.

CDR3 bases: TGCGCCAGCAGTCCGGGGACAGACCTAGCCAAAAACATTCAGTACTTC. As protein: CASSPGTDLAKNIQYF. V and J are TRBV23-1 and TRBJ2-4; 7 positions match TRBD1. TRBV23-1 is flagged as an ORF with uncertain function. This CDR3 is built from 16 residues. Unmatched junction bases numbered 6, after V lost 4 bases and J lost 0 bases.

The chain is built from TRBV19 and TRBJ2-5; 9 nucleotides line up with TRBD1. Germline CDR1 LNHDA, CDR2 SQIVND (reference sequence). This CDR3 region has 15 residues. With V trimmed by 3 bases and J by 5 bases, 7 bases remained unmatched. CDR3 protein: CASSILQGAGETQYF. DNA for the CDR3: TGTGCCAGTAGTATCCTACAGGGGGCCGGGGAGACCCAGTACTTC.

This chain joins TRBV11-1 and TRBJ2-1; D not resolved. CDR3 length: 16 residues. V dropped 5 bases and J dropped 1 base, with 15 bases sitting between them. CDR1 and CDR2 (germline): SGHAT, FQDESV (reference sequence). The DNA of the CDR3 is TGTGCCAGCAGCCATCGGACCCGTGGGTCCTACAATGAGCAGTTCTTC. Protein product: CASSHRTRGSYNEQFF.

This chain joins TRBV6-5 and TRBJ1-3, with D unresolved. The CDR3 is made up of 13 amino acids. Per germline, CDR1 MNHEY and CDR2 SVGAGI. V lost 6 bases and J lost 6, with 12 bases in between. CDR3 region: CASSQQGKNTIYF. CDR3 coding DNA: TGTGCCAGCAGCCAGCAAGGGAAAAACACCATATATTTT.

The V gene is TRBV18, the J gene TRBJ1-3; 7 bases are a match to TRBD1. Germline CDR1 and CDR2: KGHSH and LQKENI. This CDR3 contains 16 residues. V shed 3 bases and J 4 bases; nucleotides not matched to a gene: 9. The CDR3 DNA reads TGTGCCAGCTCACCCTTAGACAGGGCCGGCGGAAACACCATATATTTT. Its translation is CASSPLDRAGGNTIYF. The full variable domain, completed using reference TRBV18 and TRBJ1-3, is NAGVMQNPRHLVRRRGQEARLRCSPMKGHSHVYWYRQLPEEGLKFMVYLQKENIIDESGMPKERFSAEFPKEGPSILRIQQVVRGDSAAYFCASSPLDRAGGNTIYFGEGSWLTVV.

This chain joins TRBV7-2 and TRBJ1-1; 12 bases are a match to TRBD1. The trim removed 5 bases at V and 5 bases at J, leaving 6 bases unmatched. Germline-derived CDR1 and CDR2 are SGHTA and FQGNSA. The CDR3 extends over 15 amino acids. The CDR3 protein is CASSPRDRGRTEAFF. CDR3 nucleotides: TGTGCCAGCAGCCCCCGGGACAGGGGGCGGACTGAAGCTTTCTTT. Drawing the rest from reference TRBV7-2 and TRBJ1-1, the complete variable domain is GAGVSQSPSNKVTEKGKDVELRCDPISGHTALYWYRQSLGQGLEFLIYFQGNSAPDKSGLPSDRFSAERTGGSVSTLTIQRTQQEDSAVYLCASSPRDRGRTEAFFGQGTRLTVV.

The rearrangement links TRBV7-3 to TRBJ2-3; D is uncertain. Germline V lookup: CDR1 SGHTA, CDR2 FQGTGA. The CDR3 runs 13 residues. Trimming took off 3 bases at V and 2 bases at J, with 6 bases between the two ends. The CDR3 spells CASSFAHTDTQYF. CDR3 coding DNA: TGTGCCAGCAGCTTCGCCCACACAGATACGCAGTATTTT.

This chain connects TRBV2 to TRBJ1-3, with 10 bases matching TRBD1. The CDR3 spans 17 residues. Trimming cost V 5 bases and J 5 bases; bases outside gene matches: 12. Looked up from germline, CDR1 is SNHLY and CDR2 is FYNNEI. The CDR3 DNA sequence: TGTGCCAGCAGTCCTTATGGAGGGACAGGGGTTAGAAACACCATATATTTT. It translates to CASSPYGGTGVRNTIYF.

V and J are TRBV12-3 or TRBV12-4 and TRBJ1-6; D is possibly TRBD1 (5 bases). The V end was cut by 6 bases, the J end by 8 bases, with 11 bases between. CDR3 size: 13 residues. In nucleotides, the CDR3 is TGTGCCAGCAGAGACAGATCCTATTCACCCCTCCACTTT. This gives the protein CASRDRSYSPLHF.

CDR3 sequence reads: CASHGMSSSTDTQYF. CDR3 nucleotide sequence: TGTGCCAGCCACGGGATGTCGTCTAGCACAGATACGCAGTATTTT. The J gene is TRBJ2-3, the V gene TRBV19; D is perhaps TRBD2 (5 bases). V dropped 9 bases and J dropped 0 bases, with 16 bases sitting between them. The germline gives CDR1 LNHDA, CDR2 SQIVND (reference sequence). The CDR3 is 15 amino acids.

This clone showed up just a few times. The V gene is TRBV5-1, the J gene TRBJ2-5; D perhaps matches TRBD1 (6 bases). From germline, CDR1 is SGHRS and CDR2 YFSETQ. This CDR3 has 15 residues. Trimming took 0 bases from V and 4 from J, leaving 13 bases between them. CDR3 sequence: CASSLVGAVGETQYF. CDR3 nucleotides: TGCGCCAGCAGCTTGGTGGGGGCGGTCGGAGAGACCCAGTACTTC.

The chain carries TRBV24-1 and TRBJ1-5; no clear D gene. V gave up 2 bases and J gave up 9 bases, with 16 bases separating them. This CDR3 has 15 amino acids. The germline V gene has CDR1 KGHDR and CDR2 SFDVKD. CDR3 in amino acids: CATSDSGASVGPQHF. The CDR3 bases are TGTGCCACCAGTGATTCGGGCGCCTCGGTAGGGCCCCAGCATTTT.

This clone appeared a few times. The DNA of the CDR3 is TGTGCCAGCAGCGGCCGGGACAGGGATTCACCCCTCCACTTT. This sequence encodes CASSGRDRDSPLHF. The J gene is TRBJ1-6, the V gene TRBV9; TRBD1 matches at 9 bases. This CDR3 spans 14 amino acids. Germline CDR1 is SGDLS and CDR2 is YYNGEE. Unmatched junction bases numbered 3, after V lost 3 bases and J lost 8 bases. The variable domain in full, with the rest retrieved from reference TRBV9 and TRBJ1-6, is DSGVTQTPKHLITATGQRVTLRCSPRSGDLSVYWYQQSLDQGLQFLIQYYNGEERAKGNILERFSAQQFPDLHSELNLSSLELGDSALYFCASSGRDRDSPLHFGNGTRLTVT.

The chain employs TRBV2 and TRBJ1-2, with a weak D call TRBD1 (6 bases). This CDR3 comprises 14 residues. The germline V gene encodes CDR1 SNHLY and CDR2 FYNNEI. V lost 6 bases to trimming and J lost 3 bases, with 14 bases between them. The chain's CDR3 is CASSVTDRDYGYTF. For the CDR3, the DNA is TGTGCCAGCAGCGTCACGGACAGAGACTATGGCTACACCTTC.

This rearrangement joins TRBV6-6 to TRBJ1-3; 7 bases align to TRBD1. The ends lost 6 bases at V and 4 bases at J; junction bases unmatched: 6. The CDR3 spans 14 residues. Germline lookup yields CDR1 MNHNY and CDR2 SVGAGI (reference sequence). In DNA, the CDR3 is TGTGCCAGCAGCCCGACAGGGATGGGAAACACCATATATTTT. It yields the protein CASSPTGMGNTIYF.

This clone was detected a few times. This chain joins TRBV5-1 and TRBJ2-2, with a tentative D call TRBD1 (5 bases). Germline loops: CDR1 SGHRS, CDR2 YFSETQ. The CDR3 totals 15 residues. V was clipped by 2 bases and J by 6 bases, with 14 bases between them. The CDR3 region is CASSFSGIEAGELFF. DNA for the CDR3: TGCGCCAGCAGCTTTTCAGGGATCGAAGCCGGGGAGCTGTTTTTT.

V usage is TRBV19 and J usage is TRBJ1-1; TRBD1 matches at 10 bases. Germline trimming cut 4 bases from V and 7 bases from J; bases unmatched to any gene: 3. Germline CDR1 reads LNHDA; CDR2 reads SQIVND (reference sequence). This CDR3 spans 13 amino acids. The CDR3 DNA reads as TGTGCCAGTAGTACGGACAGGGGGGTTGAAGCTTTCTTT. Its protein product is CASSTDRGVEAFF.

This clone was detected once. The rearrangement links TRBV6-6 to TRBJ2-1; D remains ambiguous. V dropped 0 bases and J dropped 3 bases, with 9 bases sitting between them. This CDR3 spans 15 amino acids. CDR1 is MNHNY, CDR2 SVGAGI, per germline (reference sequence). CDR3 residues: CASSYSDGDYNEQFF. As DNA, the CDR3 is TGTGCCAGCAGTTACTCGGATGGGGACTACAATGAGCAGTTCTTC.